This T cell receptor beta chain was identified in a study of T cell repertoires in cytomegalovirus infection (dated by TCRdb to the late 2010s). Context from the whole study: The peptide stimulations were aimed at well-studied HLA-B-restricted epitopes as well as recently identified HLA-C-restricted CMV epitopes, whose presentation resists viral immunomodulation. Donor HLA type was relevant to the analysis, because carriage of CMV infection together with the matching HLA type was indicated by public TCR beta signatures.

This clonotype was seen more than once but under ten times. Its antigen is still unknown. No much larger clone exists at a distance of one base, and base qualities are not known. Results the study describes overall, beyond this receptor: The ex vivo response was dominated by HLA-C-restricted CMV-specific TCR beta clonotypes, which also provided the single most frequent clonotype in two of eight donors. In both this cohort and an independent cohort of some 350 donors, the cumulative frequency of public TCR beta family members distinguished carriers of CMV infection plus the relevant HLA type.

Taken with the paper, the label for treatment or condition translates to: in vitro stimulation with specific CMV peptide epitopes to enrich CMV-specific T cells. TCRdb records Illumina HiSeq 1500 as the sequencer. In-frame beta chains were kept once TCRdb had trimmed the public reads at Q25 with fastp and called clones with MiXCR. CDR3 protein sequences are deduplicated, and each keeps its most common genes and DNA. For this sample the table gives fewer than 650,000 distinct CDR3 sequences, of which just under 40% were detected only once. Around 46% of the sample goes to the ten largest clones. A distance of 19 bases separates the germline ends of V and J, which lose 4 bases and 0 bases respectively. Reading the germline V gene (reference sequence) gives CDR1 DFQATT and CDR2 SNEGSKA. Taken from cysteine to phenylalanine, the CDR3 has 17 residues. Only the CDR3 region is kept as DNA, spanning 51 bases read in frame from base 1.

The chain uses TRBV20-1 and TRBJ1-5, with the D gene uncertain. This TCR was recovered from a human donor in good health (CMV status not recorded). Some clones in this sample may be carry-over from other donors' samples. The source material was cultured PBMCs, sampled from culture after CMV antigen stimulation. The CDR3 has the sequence CSATISGNWGSNQPQHF. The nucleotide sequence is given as TGCAGTGCTACTATCAGTGGCAATTGGGGTAGCAATCAGCCCCAGCATTTT.